Below are 19 T cell receptor beta chains sequenced from a single sample in a study of post-analysis software for immune sequencing data. Their cognate antigens are unknown. The library was made from cDNA and included unique molecular identifiers. TCRdb re-derived calls from the PCR reads in MiXCR, one entry per CDR3 protein. The table has approximately 350,000 distinct CDR3 sequences, less than 35% seen once. Whole-study findings and limits: Patients showed TRBV5-6, TRBV5-1 and TRBV20-1 among roughly 5 TRBV segments more frequent than in controls.

The sequenced sample consisted of blood. The receptors stem from a girl aged 5-17 years with multiple sclerosis.

The sample holds a few counts of this clonotype. The CDR3 region is CASRNSGQGSSYNEQFF. In nucleotides, the CDR3 is TGTGCCAGCAGAAACTCTGGACAGGGGAGCTCCTACAATGAGCAGTTCTTC. The chain couples TRBV12-3 or TRBV12-4 to TRBJ2-1; TRBD1 matches at 9 bases. V lost 6 bases, J lost 0 bases, and 9 bases stayed unmatched. This CDR3 spans 17 amino acids.

The chain combines TRBV7-2 with TRBJ2-3, with 9 bases aligning to TRBD2. The CDR3 covers 17 residues. The germline V gene encodes CDR1 SGHTA and CDR2 FQGNSA. The V segment lost 4 bases and the J segment 2 bases; nucleotides outside the gene matches: 10. The CDR3 nucleotides read TGTGCCAGCAGCTCACCTTCTAGCGGGGAGGACACAGATACGCAGTATTTT. It specifies CASSSPSSGEDTDTQYF.

This clonotype was counted a few times. V gene TRBV12-3 or TRBV12-4 combines with J gene TRBJ2-7, with D perhaps matching TRBD1 (6 bases). V was trimmed by 6 bases and J by 3 bases, leaving 18 bases between them. The CDR3 has 15 amino acids. The CDR3 sequence is CASRLPTGFDYEQYF. The CDR3 DNA follows: TGTGCCAGCAGGCTTCCCACAGGGTTCGACTACGAGCAGTACTTC.

Here the CDR3 reads CSVPRGRLDTEAFF. In DNA form, the CDR3 reads TGCAGCGTCCCGAGGGGGCGATTGGACACTGAAGCTTTCTTT. The chain recombines TRBV29-1 with TRBJ1-1, with 7 bases aligning to TRBD1. CDR1 is SQVTM, CDR2 ANQGSEA, per germline. With V trimmed by 6 bases and J by 3 bases, 10 bases remained unmatched. This CDR3 has 14 amino acids.

This clonotype showed up just a few times. CDR3 bases: TGCGCCAGCACCCCCGGGACAACATCCTACGAGCAGTACTTC. Translated: CASTPGTTSYEQYF. V is TRBV5-1 and J is TRBJ2-7; D may be TRBD1 (6 bases). Trimming took 6 bases from V and 1 from J, leaving 14 bases between them. Germline V gene lookup returns CDR1 SGHRS and CDR2 YFSETQ. The CDR3 runs 14 residues. Combining the CDR3 with reference TRBV5-1 and TRBJ2-7 gives the whole variable domain KAGVTQTPRYLIKTRGQQVTLSCSPISGHRSVSWYQQTPGQGLQFLFEYFSETQRNKGNFPGRFSGRQFSNSRSEMNVSTLELGDSALYLCASTPGTTSYEQYFGPGTRLTVT.

The chain recombines TRBV12-3 or TRBV12-4 with TRBJ2-5; D is unresolved. Trimming shortened V by 1 base and J by 4 bases, and 4 bases separated the two germline ends. The CDR3 is made up of 12 amino acids. CDR3 sequence reads: CASSLGSETQYF. DNA of the CDR3: TGTGCCAGCAGTTTAGGGTCAGAGACCCAGTACTTC.

V usage is TRBV18 and J usage is TRBJ2-1, with D perhaps TRBD2 (5 bases). The germline CDR1 and CDR2 sequences are KGHSH and LQKENI. The CDR3 length is 15 residues. Trimming stripped 1 base from V and 3 bases from J, with 10 bases between. CDR3 sequence: CASSPRLGDYNEQFF. The CDR3 DNA reads TGTGCCAGCTCACCACGATTGGGAGACTACAATGAGCAGTTCTTC.

In its sample, this clonotype was seen a few times. V usage is TRBV7-8 and J usage is TRBJ1-2; 8 positions agree with TRBD1. Germline V gene data show CDR1 as SGHVS and CDR2 as FQNEAQ. Unmatched junction bases numbered 4, after V lost 0 bases and J lost 4 bases. This CDR3 comprises 15 residues. The CDR3 is CASSLATGARYGYTF. The CDR3 DNA reads TGTGCCAGCAGCTTAGCGACAGGGGCTCGCTATGGCTACACCTTC.

CDR3 in DNA: TGCAGCGTTCAGGGACAGGCCTACGGTGCTTTCTTT. It is translated as CSVQGQAYGAFF. The chain is built from TRBV29-1 and TRBJ1-1; 8 positions match TRBD1. V gave up 5 bases and J gave up 11 bases; unmatched junction bases: 10. Germline V lookup: CDR1 SQVTM, CDR2 ANQGSEA. This CDR3 has 12 amino acids.

This clonotype was counted at least ten times. This sequence joins TRBV7-9 and TRBJ2-5, with TRBD2 matching 8 bases. The J segment lost 2 bases and the V segment lost 5 bases, leaving 10 bases of the junction unmatched. CDR3 size: 16 residues. Per the germline V gene, CDR1 is SEHNR and CDR2 is FQNEAQ (reference sequence). CDR3 nucleotide sequence: TGTGCCAGCAGCCAATCCCCGGGGGGGACACAAGAGACCCAGTACTTC. Its protein product is CASSQSPGGTQETQYF.

The V and J genes are TRBV20-1 and TRBJ2-1; unclear D gene. Germline CDR1 reads DFQATT; CDR2 reads SNEGSKA (reference sequence). This CDR3 region has 16 residues. V lost 1 base and J lost 2, with 15 bases in between. The CDR3 nucleotides are TGCAGTGCTAGAGGAATGCAAGATCTCCCCTACAATGAGCAGTTCTTC. Protein product: CSARGMQDLPYNEQFF.

The rearrangement joins TRBV11-2 to TRBJ1-4, with 11 bases matching TRBD1. From germline, CDR1 is SGHAT and CDR2 FQNNGV. The J segment lost 4 bases and the V segment lost 1 base, leaving 2 bases of the junction unmatched. The CDR3 is 16 amino acids. In nucleotides, the CDR3 is TGTGCCAGCAGCTTAGCCGGGACAGGGGGTAATGAAAAACTGTTTTTT. Amino acid sequence: CASSLAGTGGNEKLFF.

This clonotype appeared a few times. V gene TRBV7-2 combines with J gene TRBJ2-1; TRBD2 aligns across 11 bases. Germline CDR1 and CDR2: SGHTA and FQGNSA. J gave up 4 bases and V 6 bases, and 8 bases lay outside the gene matches. The CDR3 has 16 amino acids. The CDR3 is CASSFVAGGLYNEQFF. CDR3 nucleotides: TGTGCCAGCAGTTTCGTAGCGGGGGGGCTGTACAATGAGCAGTTCTTC.

This clonotype was seen more than once but under ten times. The rearrangement uses TRBV12-3 or TRBV12-4 and TRBJ2-1; 7 bases are shared with TRBD2. The CDR3 is made up of 14 amino acids. J was trimmed by 10 bases and V by 2 bases; bases with no gene match: 8. The chain's CDR3 is CASSLTSALGEQFF. CDR3 coding DNA: TGTGCCAGCAGTTTAACTAGCGCTTTAGGGGAGCAGTTCTTC.

The rearrangement links TRBV5-5 to TRBJ2-5; D remains ambiguous. Trimming pared 5 bases from V and 0 bases from J, leaving 17 bases between. Germline assignment: CDR1 SGHKS and CDR2 YYEKEE (reference sequence). There are 16 residues in the CDR3. CDR3 amino acids: CASSGQVLSYQETQYF. For the CDR3, the DNA is TGTGCCAGCAGTGGGCAGGTTCTCTCCTACCAAGAGACCCAGTACTTC. The full variable domain, its missing parts supplied by reference TRBV5-5 and TRBJ2-5, is DAGVTQSPTHLIKTRGQQVTLRCSPISGHKSVSWYQQVLGQGPQFIFQYYEKEERGRGNFPDRFSARQFPNYSSELNVNALLLGDSALYLCASSGQVLSYQETQYFGPGTRLLVL.

As concerns this clonotype: One end of the junction does not line up with germline, which may come from a read error. This chain links TRBV7-9 with TRBJ2-2; TRBD2 aligns across 7 bases. Germline lookup yields CDR1 SEHNR and CDR2 FQNEAQ (reference sequence). This CDR3 is 13 amino acids long. The CDR3 protein is CASILAGAGELFF. CDR3 sequence (DNA): TGTGCCAGCATCTTAGCGGGTGCCGGGGAGCTGTTTTTT.

Ten or more counts support this clonotype. This sequence joins TRBV7-2 and TRBJ2-1; possibly TRBD1 for D (6 bases). The CDR3 has 15 residues. From germline, CDR1 is SGHTA and CDR2 FQGNSA. The V gene lost 1 base and the J gene lost 4 bases, with 11 bases spanning the gap. The CDR3 spells CASSLGTVPYNEQFF. CDR3 sequence (DNA): TGTGCCAGCAGCTTAGGGACAGTTCCTTACAATGAGCAGTTCTTC.

CDR3 loop: CASTISGGHTDTQYF. The CDR3 nucleotides are TGTGCCAGCACCATAAGCGGGGGACACACAGATACGCAGTATTTT. The rearrangement joins TRBV27 to TRBJ2-3; the match to TRBD2 covers 8 bases. This CDR3 has 15 amino acids. Trimming took 7 bases from V and 2 from J; bases not matched to a gene: 8. CDR1 and CDR2 (germline): MNHEY, SMNVEV (reference sequence).

The chain uses TRBV7-2 and TRBJ1-2; 7 nucleotides align to TRBD1. Germline CDR1 is SGHTA and CDR2 is FQGNSA. The CDR3 extends over 14 amino acids. J was trimmed by 4 bases and V by 5 bases; bases with no gene match: 7. The CDR3 here is CASSETGRGYGYTF. DNA for the CDR3: TGTGCCAGCAGCGAGACAGGGAGGGGCTATGGCTACACCTTC.